The 26 T cell receptor beta chains given below trace back to one sample, sequenced in a study of T cell responses to AZD1222 COVID-19 vaccine (dated by TCRdb to 2020 to 2023). Per the publication, the time point label means: about 28 days (+/-7) after the second vaccine dose. Library method: the immunoSEQ multiplex PCR assay. What TCRdb holds here is the immuneACCESS table cut down to in-frame rearrangements. Part of the clones is not present; checked against another copy, under half of the missing clones reflect an unresolved V gene, and the others are unexplained. The sample has 90,000 to 140,000 clones on record, roughly 89% of them singletons. The ten largest account for 35% to 50% of the sample. Here the sequenced sample was peripheral blood, taken 28 days after the second AZD1222 dose. These receptors were taken from an adult who received the AZD1222 COVID-19 vaccine.

The rearrangement uses TRBV19 and TRBJ2-7; D is possibly TRBD2 (7 bases). CDR1 is LNHDA, CDR2 SQIVND, per germline (reference sequence). The CDR3 loop spans 15 amino acids. V was trimmed by 3 bases and J by 7 bases, leaving 19 bases between them. CDR3 DNA sequence: TGTGCCAGTAGTATCACCGGGGGGCGGGACCGGGAGCAGTACTTC. It yields the protein CASSITGGRDREQYF.

V usage is TRBV15 and J usage is TRBJ2-2, with 7 bases identical to TRBD2. Germline CDR1 reads LNHNV; CDR2 reads YYDKDF (reference sequence). This CDR3 is built from 15 residues. The trim removed 8 bases at V and 1 base at J, leaving 7 bases unmatched. DNA for the CDR3: TGTGCCACCCGGCGTATAGCGGGGAACACCGGGGAGCTGTTTTTT. This codes for CATRRIAGNTGELFF. The full variable domain, completed using reference TRBV15 and TRBJ2-2, is DAMVIQNPRYQVTQFGKPVTLSCSQTLNHNVMYWYQQKSSQAPKLLFHYYDKDFNNEADTPDNFQSRRPNTSFCFLDIRSPGLGDTAMYLCATRRIAGNTGELFFGEGSRLTVL.

The chain couples TRBV28 to TRBJ2-3; D is perhaps TRBD2 (6 bases). V shed 4 bases and J shed 5 bases, with 16 bases lying between them. The CDR3 contains 15 residues. The germline V gene has CDR1 MDHEN and CDR2 SYDVKM. The CDR3 bases are TGTGCCAGCAGTTCCTCTAGCGTCGGTGGAGATACGCAGTATTTT. This sequence encodes CASSSSSVGGDTQYF. Filled out from reference TRBV28 and TRBJ2-3, the complete variable domain reads DVKVTQSSRYLVKRTGEKVFLECVQDMDHENMFWYRQDPGLGLRLIYFSYDVKMKEKGDIPEGYSVSREKKERFSLILESASTNQTSMYLCASSSSSVGGDTQYFGPGTRLTVL.

The sample holds one count of this clone. This rearrangement joins TRBV7-6 to TRBJ2-7; 11 bases are a match to TRBD2. The junction had 6 bases not matched to a gene; V was cut back by 5 bases and J by 3 bases. The CDR3 length is 15 residues. Germline V gene sequence: CDR1 SGHVS, CDR2 FNYEAQ. CDR3 DNA: TGTGCCAGCAGCACCGGGACTAGCGGCTACTACGAGCAGTACTTC. Amino acid sequence: CASSTGTSGYYEQYF.

The chain carries TRBV3-1 (or the pseudogene TRBV3-2) and TRBJ2-7, with 10 positions matching TRBD2. Germline V gives CDR1 LGHDT, CDR2 YNNKEL (reference sequence). V lost 0 bases to trimming and J lost 3 bases; unmatched junction nucleotides: 8. The CDR3 is made up of 17 amino acids. The CDR3 DNA is TGTGCCAGCAGCCAAGATCCCAGCGGGAGGGGTGGCTACGAGCAGTACTTC. It yields the protein CASSQDPSGRGGYEQYF.

The chain joins TRBV6-2 or TRBV6-3 to TRBJ2-7; TRBD2 matches 11 bases. Per the germline V gene, CDR1 is MNHEY and CDR2 is SVGEGT. The CDR3 is 15 amino acids. The junction had 6 bases not matched to a gene; V was cut back by 4 bases and J by 4 bases. The CDR3 loop is CASSLRTSGLYEQYF. Written as DNA, the CDR3 is TGTGCCAGCAGTTTGCGGACTAGCGGGCTTTACGAGCAGTACTTC.

The chain uses TRBV4-1 and TRBJ1-2; D possibly corresponds to TRBD1 (5 bases). The V gene's germline CDR1 is MGHRA and CDR2 YSYEKL. V was trimmed by 3 bases and J by 8 bases, leaving 10 bases between them. The length of the CDR3 is 12 residues. The CDR3 loop reads CASSQGRVGYTF. CDR3 bases: TGCGCCAGCAGCCAGGGCAGGGTCGGCTACACCTTC.

The chain uses TRBV28 and TRBJ2-5, with D perhaps matching TRBD1 (6 bases). The V gene lost 0 bases and the J gene lost 2 bases, with 10 bases spanning the gap. The CDR3 sequence is 15 residues long. The germline V gene has CDR1 MDHEN and CDR2 SYDVKM. This chain's CDR3 is CASSLWGDKQETQYF. The DNA of the CDR3 is TGTGCCAGCAGTTTATGGGGGGACAAGCAAGAGACCCAGTACTTC.

J is TRBJ2-6 and V is TRBV5-1; tentatively, D is TRBD2 (6 bases). The length of the CDR3 is 18 residues. V dropped 2 bases and J dropped 0 bases, with 15 bases sitting between them. Germline-derived CDR1 and CDR2 are SGHRS and YFSETQ. The CDR3 DNA sequence: TGCGCCAGCAGCTTAGGGCCTATCGGGAGCTCTGGGGCCAACGTCCTGACTTTC. Encoded protein: CASSLGPIGSSGANVLTF.

In this sample, this clone turned up once. The chain employs TRBV5-1 and TRBJ1-6, with TRBD1 matching 9 bases. Germline CDR1 SGHRS, CDR2 YFSETQ. After removal of 5 bases from V and 10 bases from J, the junction contained 7 bases not matched to a gene. The CDR3 extends over 14 amino acids. CDR3 nucleotide sequence: TGCGCCAGCAGGCCGGGACAGGGCGAATCACCCCTCCACTTT. As protein: CASRPGQGESPLHF.

V is TRBV5-8 and J is TRBJ2-7; D is perhaps TRBD1 or TRBD2 (5 bases each). This CDR3 has 16 amino acids. V was clipped by 4 bases and J by 0 bases, with 17 bases between them. CDR1 and CDR2 (germline): SGHTS, YDEGEE. The CDR3 DNA follows: TGTGCCAGCAGCCTGGGGGATACCCGTACCTCCTACGAGCAGTACTTC. It is translated as CASSLGDTRTSYEQYF. Looking up the rest from reference TRBV5-8 and TRBJ2-7 gives the full variable domain: EAGVTQSPTHLIKTRGQQATLRCSPISGHTSVYWYQQALGLGLQFLLWYDEGEERNRGNFPPRFSGRQFPNYSSELNVNALELEDSALYLCASSLGDTRTSYEQYFGPGTRLTVT.

This chain joins TRBV7-2 and TRBJ2-2, with TRBD1 matching 12 bases. V lost 5 bases and J lost 8; bases outside the gene matches: 6. Germline V CDR1 and CDR2: SGHTA, FQGNSA. The CDR3 runs to 15 residues. The CDR3 nucleotides are TGTGCCAGCAGCCCTGGGACAGGGGGCACAGGGGAGCTGTTTTTT. Encoded protein: CASSPGTGGTGELFF.

This clone was picked up a small number of times. V gene TRBV5-1 combines with J gene TRBJ1-3; 10 nucleotides line up with TRBD1. Germline CDR1 and CDR2: SGHRS and YFSETQ. The CDR3 is 18 residues long. V gave up 0 bases and J gave up 0 bases; unmatched junction bases: 6. This chain's CDR3 is CASSLAGQGFISGNTIYF. CDR3 DNA: TGCGCCAGCAGCTTGGCGGGACAGGGGTTTATCTCTGGAAACACCATATATTTT.

The chain employs TRBV5-1 and TRBJ1-6; unclear D gene. With 2 bases removed from V and 0 bases from J, the gap between germline ends came to 9 bases. The CDR3 extends over 16 amino acids. Germline V gives CDR1 SGHRS, CDR2 YFSETQ. CDR3 sequence reads: CASSFMASSYNSPLHF. In nucleotides, the CDR3 is TGCGCCAGCAGCTTTATGGCGAGCTCCTATAATTCACCCCTCCACTTT. The full variable domain, in which reference TRBV5-1 and TRBJ1-6 provide the parts outside the CDR3, is KAGVTQTPRYLIKTRGQQVTLSCSPISGHRSVSWYQQTPGQGLQFLFEYFSETQRNKGNFPGRFSGRQFSNSRSEMNVSTLELGDSALYLCASSFMASSYNSPLHFGNGTRLTVT.

The V call is TRBV4-1, the J call TRBJ2-1; 8 bases are shared with TRBD1. Germline loops: CDR1 MGHRA, CDR2 YSYEKL. Trimming cost V 6 bases and J 7 bases; bases outside gene matches: 11. The CDR3 sequence is 15 residues long. CDR3 nucleotide sequence: TGCGCCAGCAGTTCCTCGGACAGGGCATGGAATGAGCAGTTCTTC. This sequence encodes CASSSSDRAWNEQFF.

The V and J genes are TRBV3-1 (or the pseudogene TRBV3-2) and TRBJ2-4; D is tentatively TRBD1 or TRBD2 (6 bases each). With 3 bases removed from V and 0 bases from J, the gap between germline ends came to 15 bases. The CDR3 runs to 17 residues. The germline gives CDR1 LGHDT, CDR2 YNNKEL (reference sequence). CDR3 loop: CASSQGPGALAKNIQYF. The CDR3 DNA reads as TGTGCCAGCAGCCAGGGTCCGGGGGCCCTAGCCAAAAACATTCAGTACTTC.

The rearrangement uses TRBV27 and TRBJ2-4; D is unresolved. Germline V lookup: CDR1 MNHEY, CDR2 SMNVEV (reference sequence). The length of the CDR3 is 11 residues. Trimming took off 3 bases at V and 8 bases at J, with 5 bases between the two ends. This CDR3 is CASSFKDIQYF. Written as DNA, the CDR3 is TGTGCCAGCAGTTTCAAGGACATTCAGTACTTC.

The chain carries TRBV2 and TRBJ2-2, with a possible D match to TRBD1 (6 bases). The CDR3 consists of 15 residues. Trimming stripped 5 bases from V and 3 bases from J, with 13 bases between. The germline gives CDR1 SNHLY, CDR2 FYNNEI. CDR3 bases: TGTGCCAGCAGTATACAGGGCGTGGACACCGGGGAGCTGTTTTTT. It specifies CASSIQGVDTGELFF.

The chain is built from TRBV2 and TRBJ1-2; 7 positions agree with TRBD1. Germline V gene data show CDR1 as SNHLY and CDR2 as FYNNEI. The CDR3 length is 15 residues. Trimming took 8 bases from V and 4 from J; bases not matched to a gene: 13. In DNA, the CDR3 is TGTGCCAGCGCTGGAGGAGAGACAGGGACCTATGGCTACACCTTC. Amino acid sequence: CASAGGETGTYGYTF.

This clone was picked up one time. The chain recombines TRBV6-6 with TRBJ2-2; no firm D call. Germline CDR1 is MNHNY and CDR2 is SVGAGI (reference sequence). V was pared by 2 bases and J by 8 bases, with 15 bases between. CDR3 length equals 15 residues. The CDR3 DNA sequence: TGTGCCAGCAGTTACCCCAACGGTATGAAAGGGGAGCTGTTTTTT. Its protein is CASSYPNGMKGELFF.

This clone has just one count. The rearrangement joins TRBV5-1 to TRBJ1-6, with D uncertain. Germline loops: CDR1 SGHRS, CDR2 YFSETQ. V gave up 0 bases and J gave up 3 bases, with 7 bases separating them. The CDR3 is 15 residues long. The chain's CDR3 is CASSLGAFYNSPLHF. In nucleotides, the CDR3 is TGCGCCAGCAGCTTGGGGGCTTTCTATAATTCACCCCTCCACTTT.

The CDR3 reads CASSELEANEQFF. The CDR3 DNA sequence: TGTGCCAGCAGTGAATTGGAGGCCAATGAGCAGTTCTTC. The chain joins TRBV25-1 to TRBJ2-1, with TRBD2 as a possible D gene (5 bases). Between the trimmed V and J ends, which lost 1 base and 6 bases, there was a span of 7 bases. CDR1 and CDR2 from the germline V gene are MGHDK and SYGVNS. The CDR3 loop spans 13 amino acids.

The CDR3 sequence: CASRRRSGVGEKLFF. The CDR3, as DNA: TGTGCCAGTAGAAGGCGGTCCGGGGTGGGAGAAAAACTGTTTTTT. This chain connects TRBV19 to TRBJ1-4; no reliable D call. Germline V CDR1 and CDR2: LNHDA, SQIVND (reference sequence). V was shortened by 6 bases and J by 8 bases, with 19 bases between the two germline ends. CDR3 length equals 15 residues.

CDR3 nucleotides: TGTGCCAGCAGCATCCCGGGACTAGCGGCCTTAAGCTCCTACAATGAGCAGTTCTTC. Residues: CASSIPGLAALSSYNEQFF. The chain carries TRBV7-6 and TRBJ2-1, with TRBD2 identical over 11 bases. Germline V gene lookup returns CDR1 SGHVS and CDR2 FNYEAQ. CDR3 length equals 19 residues. Trimming cost V 5 bases and J 0 bases; bases outside gene matches: 12.

There are a few counts of this clone. The chain couples TRBV3-1 (or the pseudogene TRBV3-2) to TRBJ1-6, with D tentatively TRBD1 (6 bases). The CDR3 is made up of 17 amino acids. Trimming removed 4 bases from V and 4 bases from J, with 17 bases in between. CDR1 LGHDT and CDR2 YNNKEL come from the germline V gene (reference sequence). DNA of the CDR3: TGTGCCAGCAGCCGGGGAGCCCAAGGGGGTTATAATTCACCCCTCCACTTT. Its protein product is CASSRGAQGGYNSPLHF.

The chain couples TRBV9 to TRBJ1-3; D is unclear. This CDR3 is built from 15 residues. Per the germline V gene, CDR1 is SGDLS and CDR2 is YYNGEE. Trimming took off 0 bases at V and 0 bases at J, with 7 bases between the two ends. For the CDR3, the DNA is TGTGCCAGCAGCGTAGGCAGCGTCTCTGGAAACACCATATATTTT. This sequence encodes CASSVGSVSGNTIYF.